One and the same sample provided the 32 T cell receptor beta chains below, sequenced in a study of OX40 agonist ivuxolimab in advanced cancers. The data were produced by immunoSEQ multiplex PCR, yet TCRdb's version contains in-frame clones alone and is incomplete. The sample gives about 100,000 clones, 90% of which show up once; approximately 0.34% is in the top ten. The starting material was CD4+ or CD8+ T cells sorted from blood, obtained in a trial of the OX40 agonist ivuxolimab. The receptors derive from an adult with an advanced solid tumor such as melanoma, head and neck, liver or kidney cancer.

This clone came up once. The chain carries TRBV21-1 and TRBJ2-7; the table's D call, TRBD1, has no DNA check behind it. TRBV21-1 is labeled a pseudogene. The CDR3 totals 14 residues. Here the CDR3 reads CASSFRDRYYEQYF. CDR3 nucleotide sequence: TGTGCCAGCAGCTTTCGGGACAGATACTACGAGCAGTACTTC.

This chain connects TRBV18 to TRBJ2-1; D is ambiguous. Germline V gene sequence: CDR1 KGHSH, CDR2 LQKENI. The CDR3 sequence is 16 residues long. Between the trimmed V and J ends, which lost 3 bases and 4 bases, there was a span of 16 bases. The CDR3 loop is CASSPLVEAVYNEQFF. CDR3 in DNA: TGTGCCAGCTCACCCCTCGTGGAAGCAGTTTACAATGAGCAGTTCTTC.

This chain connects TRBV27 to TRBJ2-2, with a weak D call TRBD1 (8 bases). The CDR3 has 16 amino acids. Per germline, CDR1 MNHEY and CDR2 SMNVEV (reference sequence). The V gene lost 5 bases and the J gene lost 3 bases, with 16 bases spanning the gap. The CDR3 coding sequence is TGTGCCAGCAGTCTAGGACAGGGAGGGTACACCGGGGAGCTGTTTTTT. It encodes CASSLGQGGYTGELFF.

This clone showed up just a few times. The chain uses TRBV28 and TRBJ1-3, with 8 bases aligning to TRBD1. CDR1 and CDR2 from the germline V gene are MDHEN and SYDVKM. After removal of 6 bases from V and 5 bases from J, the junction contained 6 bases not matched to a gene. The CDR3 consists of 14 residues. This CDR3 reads CASSPRTGRNTIYF. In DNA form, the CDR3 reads TGTGCCAGCAGCCCCCGGACAGGGAGAAACACCATATATTTT.

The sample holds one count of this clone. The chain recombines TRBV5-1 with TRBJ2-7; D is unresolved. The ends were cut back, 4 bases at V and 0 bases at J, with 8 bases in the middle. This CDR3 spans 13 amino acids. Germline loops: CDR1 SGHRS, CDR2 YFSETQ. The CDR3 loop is CASSPLNSYEQYF. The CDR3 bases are TGCGCCAGCAGCCCGCTTAACTCCTACGAGCAGTACTTC.

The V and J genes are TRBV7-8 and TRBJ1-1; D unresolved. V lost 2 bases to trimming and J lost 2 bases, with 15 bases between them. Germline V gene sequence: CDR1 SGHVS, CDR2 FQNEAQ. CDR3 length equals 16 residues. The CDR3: CASSLSSEFFNTEAFF. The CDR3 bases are TGTGCCAGCAGCTTAAGTTCGGAGTTCTTCAACACTGAAGCTTTCTTT. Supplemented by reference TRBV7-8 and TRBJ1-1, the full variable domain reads GAGVSQSPRYKVAKRGQDVALRCDPISGHVSLFWYQQALGQGPEFLTYFQNEAQLDKSGLPSDRFFAERPEGSVSTLKIQRTQQEDSAVYLCASSLSSEFFNTEAFFGQGTRLTVV.

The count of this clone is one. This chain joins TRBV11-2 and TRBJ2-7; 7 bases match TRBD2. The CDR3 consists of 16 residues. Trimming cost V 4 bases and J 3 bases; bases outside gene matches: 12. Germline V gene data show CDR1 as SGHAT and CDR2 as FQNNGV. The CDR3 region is CASSSSPFTSDYEQYF. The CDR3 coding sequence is TGTGCCAGCAGCTCGAGCCCTTTCACTAGCGACTACGAGCAGTACTTC.

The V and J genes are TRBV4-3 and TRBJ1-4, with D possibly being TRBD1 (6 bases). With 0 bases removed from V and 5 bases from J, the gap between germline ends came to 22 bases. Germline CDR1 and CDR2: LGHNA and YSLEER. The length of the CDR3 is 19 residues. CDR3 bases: TGCGCCAGCAGCCAAGATTGGGGGGGGCGGCGGGTCCGAAATGAAAAACTGTTTTTT. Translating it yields CASSQDWGGRRVRNEKLFF.

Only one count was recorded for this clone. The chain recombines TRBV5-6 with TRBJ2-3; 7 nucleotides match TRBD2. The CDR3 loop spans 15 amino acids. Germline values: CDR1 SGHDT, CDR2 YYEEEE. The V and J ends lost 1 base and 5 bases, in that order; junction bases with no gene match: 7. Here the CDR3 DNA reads TGTGCCAGCAGCTTGTTGCTAGCGGAGGGAGATACGCAGTATTTT. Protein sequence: CASSLLLAEGDTQYF.

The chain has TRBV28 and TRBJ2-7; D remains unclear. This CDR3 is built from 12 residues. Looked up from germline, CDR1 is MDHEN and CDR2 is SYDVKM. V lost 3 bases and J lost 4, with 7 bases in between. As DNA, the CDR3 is TGTGCCAGCAGTTTCGCCGGGTACGAGCAGTACTTC. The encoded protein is CASSFAGYEQYF.

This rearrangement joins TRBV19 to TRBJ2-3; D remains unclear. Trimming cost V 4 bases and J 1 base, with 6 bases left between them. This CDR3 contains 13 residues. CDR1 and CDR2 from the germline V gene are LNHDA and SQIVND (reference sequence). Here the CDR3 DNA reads TGTGCCAGTAGTAACTTAGGCACAGATACGCAGTATTTT. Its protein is CASSNLGTDTQYF. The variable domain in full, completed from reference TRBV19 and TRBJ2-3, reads DGGITQSPKYLFRKEGQNVTLSCEQNLNHDAMYWYRQDPGQGLRLIYYSQIVNDFQKGDIAEGYSVSREKKESFPLTVTSAQKNPTAFYLCASSNLGTDTQYFGPGTRLTVL.

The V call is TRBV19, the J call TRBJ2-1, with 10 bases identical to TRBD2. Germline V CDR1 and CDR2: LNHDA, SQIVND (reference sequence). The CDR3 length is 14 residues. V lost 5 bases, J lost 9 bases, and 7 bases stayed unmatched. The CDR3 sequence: CASSFLAGAGEQFF. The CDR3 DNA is TGTGCCAGTAGTTTCCTAGCGGGAGCCGGTGAGCAGTTCTTC.

The CDR3 reads CASSVGASGPGYEQYF. For the CDR3, the DNA is TGTGCCAGCAGCGTAGGGGCTAGCGGGCCCGGTTACGAGCAGTACTTC. V gene TRBV9 combines with J gene TRBJ2-7, with TRBD2 matching 8 bases. The V and J ends lost 0 bases and 4 bases, in that order; junction bases with no gene match: 9. CDR1 and CDR2 from the germline V gene are SGDLS and YYNGEE. The length of the CDR3 is 16 residues.

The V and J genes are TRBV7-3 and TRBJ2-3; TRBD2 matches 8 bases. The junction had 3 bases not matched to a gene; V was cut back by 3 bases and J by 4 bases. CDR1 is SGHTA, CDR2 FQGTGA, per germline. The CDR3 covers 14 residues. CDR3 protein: CASSLAGGADTQYF. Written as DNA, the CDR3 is TGTGCCAGCAGCTTGGCGGGAGGCGCAGATACGCAGTATTTT.

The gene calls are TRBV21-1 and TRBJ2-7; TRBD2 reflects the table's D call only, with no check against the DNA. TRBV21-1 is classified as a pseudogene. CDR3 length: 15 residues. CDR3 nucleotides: TGTGCCAGCAACAAACGGCCAGGGGAGGGCTACGAGCAGTACTTC. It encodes CASNKRPGEGYEQYF.

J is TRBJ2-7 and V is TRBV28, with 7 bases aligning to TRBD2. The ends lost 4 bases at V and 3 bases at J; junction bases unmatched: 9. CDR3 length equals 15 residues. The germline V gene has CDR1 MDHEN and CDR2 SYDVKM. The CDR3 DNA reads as TGTGCCAGCAGTTACGGGGGGACGGGATTCTACGAGCAGTACTTC. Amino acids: CASSYGGTGFYEQYF. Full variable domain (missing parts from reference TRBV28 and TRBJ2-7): DVKVTQSSRYLVKRTGEKVFLECVQDMDHENMFWYRQDPGLGLRLIYFSYDVKMKEKGDIPEGYSVSREKKERFSLILESASTNQTSMYLCASSYGGTGFYEQYFGPGTRLTVT.

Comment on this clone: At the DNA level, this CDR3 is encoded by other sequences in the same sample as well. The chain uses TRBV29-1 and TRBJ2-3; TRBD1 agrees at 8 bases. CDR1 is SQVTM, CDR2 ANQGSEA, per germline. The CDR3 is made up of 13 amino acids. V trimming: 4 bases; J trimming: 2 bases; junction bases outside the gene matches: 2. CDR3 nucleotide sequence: TGCAGCGTTGCCAGGGGGCCCACAGATACGCAGTATTTT. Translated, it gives CSVARGPTDTQYF.

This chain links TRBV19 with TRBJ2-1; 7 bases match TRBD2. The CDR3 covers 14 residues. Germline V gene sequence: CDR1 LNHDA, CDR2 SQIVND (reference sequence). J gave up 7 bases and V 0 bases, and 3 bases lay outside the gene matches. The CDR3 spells CASSIEAGWNEQFF. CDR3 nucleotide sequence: TGTGCCAGTAGTATAGAAGCGGGATGGAATGAGCAGTTCTTC.

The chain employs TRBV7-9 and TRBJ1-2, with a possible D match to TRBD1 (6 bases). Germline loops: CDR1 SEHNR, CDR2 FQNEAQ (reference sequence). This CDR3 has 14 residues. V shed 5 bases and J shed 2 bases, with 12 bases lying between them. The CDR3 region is CASSLLGTNYGYTF. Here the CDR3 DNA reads TGTGCCAGCAGCCTGCTGGGGACAAACTATGGCTACACCTTC.

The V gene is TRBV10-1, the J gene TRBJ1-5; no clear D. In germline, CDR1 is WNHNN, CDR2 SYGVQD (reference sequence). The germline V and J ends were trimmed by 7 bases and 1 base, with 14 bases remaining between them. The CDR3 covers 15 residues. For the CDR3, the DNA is TGCGCCAGCATCACGACTAGTAGCAGCAATCAGCCCCAGCATTTT. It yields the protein CASITTSSSNQPQHF.

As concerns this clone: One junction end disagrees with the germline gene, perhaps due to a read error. CDR3 in DNA: TGTGCCAGCTCCCCACCGGGACAGAACTATGGCTACACCTTC. Protein: CASSPPGQNYGYTF. V gene TRBV18 combines with J gene TRBJ1-2, with TRBD1 matching over 7 bases. The CDR3 has 14 amino acids. In germline, CDR1 is KGHSH, CDR2 LQKENI.

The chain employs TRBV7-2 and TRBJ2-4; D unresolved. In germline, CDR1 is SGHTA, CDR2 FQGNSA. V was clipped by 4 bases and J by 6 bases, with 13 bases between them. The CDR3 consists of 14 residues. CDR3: CASSSSYGGNIQYF. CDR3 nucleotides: TGTGCCAGCAGCTCCAGTTATGGCGGAAACATTCAGTACTTC.

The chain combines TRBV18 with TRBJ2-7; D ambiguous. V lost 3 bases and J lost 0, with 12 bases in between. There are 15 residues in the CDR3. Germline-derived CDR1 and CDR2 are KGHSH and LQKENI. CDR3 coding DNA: TGTGCCAGCTCACCCTCGGTCAGCCTCTCCTACGAGCAGTACTTC. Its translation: CASSPSVSLSYEQYF. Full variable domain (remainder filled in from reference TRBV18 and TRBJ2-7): NAGVMQNPRHLVRRRGQEARLRCSPMKGHSHVYWYRQLPEEGLKFMVYLQKENIIDESGMPKERFSAEFPKEGPSILRIQQVVRGDSAAYFCASSPSVSLSYEQYFGPGTRLTVT.

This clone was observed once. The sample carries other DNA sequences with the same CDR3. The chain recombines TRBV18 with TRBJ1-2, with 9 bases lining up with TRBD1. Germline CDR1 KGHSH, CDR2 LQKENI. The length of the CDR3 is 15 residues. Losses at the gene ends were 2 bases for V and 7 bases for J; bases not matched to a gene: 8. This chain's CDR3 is CASSPEGQGFGGYTF. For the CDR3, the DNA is TGTGCCAGCTCACCAGAGGGACAGGGATTCGGTGGCTACACCTTC.

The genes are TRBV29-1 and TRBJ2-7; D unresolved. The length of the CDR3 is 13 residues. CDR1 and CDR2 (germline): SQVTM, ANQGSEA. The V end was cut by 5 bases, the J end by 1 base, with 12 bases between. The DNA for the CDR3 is TGCAGCGTTTCCGAGACAATTTCCTACGAGCAGTACTTC. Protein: CSVSETISYEQYF.

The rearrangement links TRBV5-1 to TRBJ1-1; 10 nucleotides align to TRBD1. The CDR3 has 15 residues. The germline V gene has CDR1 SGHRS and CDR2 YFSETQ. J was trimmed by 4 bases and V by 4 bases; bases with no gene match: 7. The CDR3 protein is CASSTGQGVVTEAFF. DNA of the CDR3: TGCGCCAGCAGCACAGGACAGGGGGTGGTCACTGAAGCTTTCTTT. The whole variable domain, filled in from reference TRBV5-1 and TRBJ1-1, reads KAGVTQTPRYLIKTRGQQVTLSCSPISGHRSVSWYQQTPGQGLQFLFEYFSETQRNKGNFPGRFSGRQFSNSRSEMNVSTLELGDSALYLCASSTGQGVVTEAFFGQGTRLTVV.

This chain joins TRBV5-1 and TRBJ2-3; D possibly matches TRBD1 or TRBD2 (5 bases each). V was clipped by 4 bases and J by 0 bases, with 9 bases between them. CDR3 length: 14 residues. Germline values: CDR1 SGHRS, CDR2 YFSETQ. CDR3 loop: CASSGGRSTDTQYF. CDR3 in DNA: TGCGCCAGCAGCGGGGGTCGGAGCACAGATACGCAGTATTTT.

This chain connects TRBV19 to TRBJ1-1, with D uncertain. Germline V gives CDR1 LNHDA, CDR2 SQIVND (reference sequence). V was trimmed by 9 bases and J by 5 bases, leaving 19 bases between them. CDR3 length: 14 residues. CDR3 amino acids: CASQDGVRHTEAFF. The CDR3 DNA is TGTGCCAGCCAAGACGGGGTCCGGCATACTGAAGCTTTCTTT.

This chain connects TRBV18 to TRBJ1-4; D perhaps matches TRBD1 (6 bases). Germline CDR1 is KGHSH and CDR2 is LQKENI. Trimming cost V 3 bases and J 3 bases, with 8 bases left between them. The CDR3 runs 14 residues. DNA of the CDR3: TGTGCCAGCTCACCTCAGGGGCCTAATGAAAAACTGTTTTTT. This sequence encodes CASSPQGPNEKLFF.

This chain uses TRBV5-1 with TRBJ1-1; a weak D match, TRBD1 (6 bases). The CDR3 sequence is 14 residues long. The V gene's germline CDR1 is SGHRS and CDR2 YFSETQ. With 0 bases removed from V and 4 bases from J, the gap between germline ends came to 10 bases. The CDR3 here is CASSLAGVGTEAFF. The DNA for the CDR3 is TGCGCCAGCAGCTTGGCAGGGGTTGGCACTGAAGCTTTCTTT. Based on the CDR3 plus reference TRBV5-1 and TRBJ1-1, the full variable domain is KAGVTQTPRYLIKTRGQQVTLSCSPISGHRSVSWYQQTPGQGLQFLFEYFSETQRNKGNFPGRFSGRQFSNSRSEMNVSTLELGDSALYLCASSLAGVGTEAFFGQGTRLTVV.

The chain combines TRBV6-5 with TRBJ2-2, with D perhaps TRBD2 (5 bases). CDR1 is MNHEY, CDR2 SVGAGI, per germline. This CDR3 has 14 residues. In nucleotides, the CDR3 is TGTGCTTTAAAAAGGCGGGCCGGGGACGGGGAGCTGTTTTTT. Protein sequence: CALKRRAGDGELFF.

As DNA, the CDR3 is TGTGCCAGCAGCTTGCTCGGGGGGACGAAGAACACTGAAGCTTTCTTT. The encoded protein is CASSLLGGTKNTEAFF. The chain uses TRBV5-6 and TRBJ1-1, with D tentatively TRBD1 (5 bases). In germline, CDR1 is SGHDT, CDR2 YYEEEE. The V and J ends lost 1 base and 1 base respectively, with 14 bases between them. CDR3 length equals 16 residues.